This entry lists 27 T cell receptor beta chains sequenced from one sample in a study of monozygotic twins with inflammatory bowel disease (dated by TCRdb to 2018 to 2020). Library preparation was by 5' RACE. Sequencing was performed on an Illumina HiSeq 2500. Reads reprocessed by TCRdb are summarized as one entry per CDR3 protein sequence, and DNA is absent. This sample's listing comprises approximately 340,000 distinct CDR3 sequences. Roughly 2% of the sample lies in the top ten. Sequencing input: blood. These receptors came from a human donor with ulcerative colitis or Crohn's disease, or a healthy co-twin of an affected twin (not recorded which).

The gene calls are TRBV7-2 and TRBJ1-6; TCRdb gives TRBD1 as the D gene, but with no DNA this cannot be confirmed. The CDR3 totals 13 residues. Germline loops: CDR1 SGHTA, CDR2 FQGNSA. Here the CDR3 reads CASSKTGSAPLHF.

J is TRBJ2-4 and V is TRBV20-1; no DNA is available, so the TRBD2 call from TCRdb remains unchecked. In germline, CDR1 is DFQATT, CDR2 SNEGSKA (reference sequence). The CDR3 covers 15 residues. CDR3 protein: CSARGTSGFRNIQYF.

V is TRBV5-1 and J is TRBJ2-7; checking the TCRdb D call of TRBD2 is not possible without DNA. Germline V gene data show CDR1 as SGHRS and CDR2 as YFSETQ. This CDR3 comprises 15 residues. CDR3 residues: CASSVWAREVYEQYF.

The chain combines TRBV28 with TRBJ1-6. In germline, CDR1 is MDHEN, CDR2 SYDVKM. The CDR3 contains 13 residues. Here the CDR3 reads CASSLGIRSPLHF.

V is TRBV20-1 and J is TRBJ2-5; without DNA, the TCRdb call of TRBD1 cannot be checked. Germline CDR1 is DFQATT and CDR2 is SNEGSKA (reference sequence). The CDR3 is 13 amino acids. The chain's CDR3 is CSARGSGVETQYF.

The CDR3 sequence is CASSQDSRDGKSSTNEKLFF. V is TRBV4-1 and J is TRBJ1-4; checking the TCRdb D call of TRBD1 is not possible without DNA. CDR3 length: 20 residues. CDR1 MGHRA and CDR2 YSYEKL come from the germline V gene.

This sequence joins TRBV20-1 and TRBJ2-1. The CDR3 runs to 14 residues. Germline CDR1 is DFQATT and CDR2 is SNEGSKA (reference sequence). The CDR3 region is CSARDRFNYNEQFF.

This chain links TRBV11-1 with TRBJ2-7; the TCRdb D gene call, TRBD1, has no DNA to confirm it. The CDR3 consists of 15 residues. In germline, CDR1 is SGHAT, CDR2 FQDESV (reference sequence). CDR3 amino acids: CASDPGSSTSYEQYF.

The J gene is TRBJ1-5, the V gene TRBV6-2 or TRBV6-3; TCRdb picks TRBD1, but there is no DNA to check that call. CDR1 and CDR2 (germline): MNHEY, SVGEGT. The CDR3 is made up of 14 amino acids. CDR3: CASSAGQGGRPQHF.

The chain carries TRBV4-1 and TRBJ1-2. The germline V gene encodes CDR1 MGHRA and CDR2 YSYEKL. This CDR3 comprises 15 residues. CDR3 sequence reads: CASSHYVRSNYGYTF.

This chain uses TRBV5-1 with TRBJ2-1; without DNA, the TCRdb call of TRBD1 cannot be checked. Germline CDR1 SGHRS, CDR2 YFSETQ. This CDR3 has 14 amino acids. The CDR3 protein is CASSTGTNNNEQFF. Using reference TRBV5-1 and TRBJ2-1 for the parts outside the CDR3, the full variable domain is KAGVTQTPRYLIKTRGQQVTLSCSPISGHRSVSWYQQTPGQGLQFLFEYFSETQRNKGNFPGRFSGRQFSNSRSEMNVSTLELGDSALYLCASSTGTNNNEQFFGPGTRLTVL.

The CDR3 reads CASSQDGSGAYGYTF. The rearrangement joins TRBV4-3 to TRBJ1-2. The CDR3 covers 15 residues. CDR1 LGHNA and CDR2 YSLEER come from the germline V gene.

The chain employs TRBV27 and TRBJ1-1; lacking DNA, the TRBD1 call made by TCRdb goes unchecked. The CDR3 extends over 14 amino acids. Germline loops: CDR1 MNHEY, CDR2 SMNVEV (reference sequence). The CDR3 loop is CASTPAGVYAEAFF.

The rearrangement links TRBV7-7 to TRBJ2-7. This CDR3 region has 13 residues. Per germline, CDR1 SSHAT and CDR2 FNYEAQ (reference sequence). The CDR3 sequence is CASSLEGSAKQYF.

V gene TRBV11-2 combines with J gene TRBJ2-1; TCRdb reports TRBD2, a call that lacks DNA to check it against. The CDR3 length is 16 residues. Germline lookup yields CDR1 SGHAT and CDR2 FQNNGV. The CDR3 loop reads CASSWAGGMTYNEQFF.

The genes are TRBV20-1 and TRBJ2-1. Germline assignment: CDR1 DFQATT and CDR2 SNEGSKA (reference sequence). This CDR3 spans 16 amino acids. The CDR3: CSAREQAAFPYNEQFF.

The V and J genes are TRBV7-2 and TRBJ2-1; TCRdb returns TRBD2, unconfirmable since there is no DNA. Germline lookup yields CDR1 SGHTA and CDR2 FQGNSA. The CDR3 is 15 amino acids. CDR3: CASSLGTSRYNEQFF.

The chain carries TRBV20-1 and TRBJ2-7; TCRdb lists TRBD2, though no DNA is available to test this call. The CDR3 totals 15 residues. Germline assignment: CDR1 DFQATT and CDR2 SNEGSKA (reference sequence). The chain's CDR3 is CSATTGTPTLYEQYF.

The CDR3 region is CSVEGTSGGVYNEQFF. This chain uses TRBV29-1 with TRBJ2-1; TCRdb's D call of TRBD2 is untestable without DNA. CDR3 length equals 16 residues. Germline lookup yields CDR1 SQVTM and CDR2 ANQGSEA.

The genes are TRBV7-9 and TRBJ1-1; the TRBD1 assignment by TCRdb is unverifiable without DNA. This CDR3 has 16 amino acids. The V gene's germline CDR1 is SEHNR and CDR2 FQNEAQ (reference sequence). The CDR3: CASSLEGQDLGTEAFF.

The V and J genes are TRBV28 and TRBJ2-1; TCRdb names TRBD1, which stays unverified in the absence of DNA. The CDR3 sequence is 17 residues long. Germline V lookup: CDR1 MDHEN, CDR2 SYDVKM. The chain's CDR3 is CASSSGGSGAVYNEQFF.

This sequence joins TRBV7-2 and TRBJ1-2. Germline loops: CDR1 SGHTA, CDR2 FQGNSA. The CDR3 consists of 13 residues. The CDR3 sequence is CASSFSGDYGYTF.

V and J are TRBV30 and TRBJ1-1; TCRdb's D call, TRBD1, is unchecked because there is no DNA. CDR3 length equals 14 residues. Germline CDR1 reads GTSNPN; CDR2 reads SVGIG (reference sequence). This CDR3 reads CAWSRRGGNTEAFF. The full variable domain, with the rest looked up from reference TRBV30 and TRBJ1-1, is SQTIHQWPATLVQPVGSPLSLECTVEGTSNPNLYWYRQAAGRGLQLLFYSVGIGQISSEVPQNLSASRPQDRQFILSSKKLLLSDSGFYLCAWSRRGGNTEAFFGQGTRLTVV.

V usage is TRBV20-1 and J usage is TRBJ2-7; TCRdb's D call of TRBD1 is untestable without DNA. The germline gives CDR1 DFQATT, CDR2 SNEGSKA (reference sequence). The CDR3 is 14 residues long. This chain's CDR3 is CSVRGAYPIYEQYF.

This sequence joins TRBV15 and TRBJ2-7; TCRdb's D gene call, TRBD1, goes unchecked for lack of DNA. Looked up from germline, CDR1 is LNHNV and CDR2 is YYDKDF (reference sequence). This CDR3 region has 15 residues. CDR3 in amino acids: CATSAGQGAWGEQYF.

The rearrangement joins TRBV27 to TRBJ2-2. Germline CDR1 reads MNHEY; CDR2 reads SMNVEV (reference sequence). The length of the CDR3 is 13 residues. CDR3 in amino acids: CASSVAPTGELFF.

The chain has TRBV4-1 and TRBJ1-1; TCRdb returns TRBD1, unconfirmable since there is no DNA. CDR1 MGHRA and CDR2 YSYEKL come from the germline V gene. This CDR3 region has 14 residues. CDR3 protein: CASSQIGMGAEAFF.